Shown below are 9 T cell receptor beta chains from a single sample sequenced in a study of brain T cells in children with intractable seizures. Stated time point: blood from clinic visit 5 months post-surgery; TSC patient then seizure free. Libraries were prepared by immunoSEQ multiplex PCR; TCRdb keeps only in-frame clonotypes and omits some of them. The table has about 320,000 clones, about 93% seen once. The sequences come from peripheral blood, collected more than 4 months after surgery. The receptors were gathered from a boy in the first two years of life with tuberous sclerosis and intractable seizures.

The chain uses TRBV27 and TRBJ2-7; D is uncertain. In germline, CDR1 is MNHEY, CDR2 SMNVEV (reference sequence). The ends were cut back, 2 bases at V and 3 bases at J, with 14 bases in the middle. The CDR3 is 15 amino acids. CDR3 bases: TGTGCCAGCAGTTTAGCCGAACCGACTCTCTACGAGCAGTACTTC. This sequence encodes CASSLAEPTLYEQYF.

The chain links TRBV9 to TRBJ1-2; D not certain. The CDR3 spans 15 residues. Trimming stripped 0 bases from V and 7 bases from J, with 16 bases between. CDR1 is SGDLS, CDR2 YYNGEE, per germline. The CDR3 region is CASSVDPAPTGGYTF. The CDR3 coding sequence is TGTGCCAGCAGCGTAGATCCGGCGCCCACGGGTGGCTACACCTTC.

This clone appeared once. The V gene is TRBV9, the J gene TRBJ2-7, with 9 bases fitting TRBD2. Germline V gene data show CDR1 as SGDLS and CDR2 as YYNGEE. V dropped 0 bases and J dropped 5; count of bases not matched to a gene: 9. The CDR3 runs 16 residues. The CDR3 coding sequence is TGTGCCAGCAGCGTAGGGGGGACTAGCTTCTTGGACGAGCAGTACTTC. As protein: CASSVGGTSFLDEQYF. The full variable domain, completed using reference TRBV9 and TRBJ2-7, is DSGVTQTPKHLITATGQRVTLRCSPRSGDLSVYWYQQSLDQGLQFLIQYYNGEERAKGNILERFSAQQFPDLHSELNLSSLELGDSALYFCASSVGGTSFLDEQYFGPGTRLTVT.

The V gene is TRBV6-5, the J gene TRBJ2-1; tentatively, D is TRBD1 (6 bases). The CDR3 runs to 12 residues. Germline V CDR1 and CDR2: MNHEY, SVGAGI. V lost 5 bases and J 7 bases, leaving 9 bases between the germline ends. The chain's CDR3 is CASSPTGNEQFF. The CDR3 bases are TGTGCCAGCAGTCCCACAGGGAATGAGCAGTTCTTC.

This rearrangement joins TRBV4-1 to TRBJ1-5, with 7 positions matching TRBD1. V was pared by 3 bases and J by 0 bases, with 11 bases of the junction left unmatched. CDR3 length equals 18 residues. Per the germline V gene, CDR1 is MGHRA and CDR2 is YSYEKL. CDR3 sequence (DNA): TGCGCCAGCAGCCAGGAAACCGGGACAGCATATAGCAATCAGCCCCAGCATTTT. This encodes CASSQETGTAYSNQPQHF.

The DNA of the CDR3 is TGCGCCAGCAGCAAGGGACTAGCGGGAGGGCCTGGAAACTACGAGCAGTACTTC. Translation: CASSKGLAGGPGNYEQYF. The V and J genes are TRBV5-1 and TRBJ2-7; 16 nucleotides line up with TRBD2. The CDR3 runs 18 residues. V lost 4 bases to trimming and J lost 3 bases; unmatched junction nucleotides: 10. Germline CDR1 and CDR2: SGHRS and YFSETQ. Full variable domain (remainder filled in from reference TRBV5-1 and TRBJ2-7): KAGVTQTPRYLIKTRGQQVTLSCSPISGHRSVSWYQQTPGQGLQFLFEYFSETQRNKGNFPGRFSGRQFSNSRSEMNVSTLELGDSALYLCASSKGLAGGPGNYEQYFGPGTRLTVT.

The genes are TRBV6-5 and TRBJ1-1, with D possibly TRBD1 on 5 matching bases. Germline values: CDR1 MNHEY, CDR2 SVGAGI. Trimming shortened V by 6 bases and J by 4 bases, and 18 bases separated the two germline ends. The length of the CDR3 is 15 residues. CDR3 sequence: CASRIRHWGGTEAFF. Here the CDR3 DNA reads TGTGCCAGCAGGATCCGACACTGGGGGGGCACTGAAGCTTTCTTT.

The rearrangement links TRBV20-1 to TRBJ2-7; D tentatively reads TRBD1 or TRBD2 (5 bases each). Germline V gene data show CDR1 as DFQATT and CDR2 as SNEGSKA (reference sequence). The CDR3 spans 11 residues. V was shortened by 2 bases and J by 6 bases, with 8 bases between the two germline ends. The CDR3 loop is CSARSGAEQYF. Written as DNA, the CDR3 is TGCAGTGCTAGATCCGGGGCCGAGCAGTACTTC.

This chain connects TRBV19 to TRBJ1-2; D uncertain. The CDR3 spans 14 residues. With 3 bases removed from V and 4 bases from J, the gap between germline ends came to 12 bases. The germline CDR1 and CDR2 sequences are LNHDA and SQIVND (reference sequence). The CDR3 loop reads CASSMSLAIYGYTF. The CDR3 DNA is TGTGCCAGTAGTATGAGTTTAGCTATCTATGGCTACACCTTC.